This passage covers 28 T cell receptor beta chains from one sample sequenced in a study of T cell changes during pregnancy in multiple sclerosis. This table comes from immunoSEQ multiplex PCR, and its TCRdb copy is limited to in-frame clones, with some not included. The data show about 120,000 clones, with approximately 94% seen just once and around 6% held by the top ten. The starting material was peripheral blood, obtained before pregnancy. The source of these receptors is a female donor with multiple sclerosis, enrolled in a pregnancy study.

The chain joins TRBV30 to TRBJ1-3; no reliable D call. This CDR3 is 15 amino acids long. V was pared by 0 bases and J by 4 bases, with 13 bases between. CDR1 is GTSNPN, CDR2 SVGIG, per germline (reference sequence). Written as DNA, the CDR3 is TGTGCCTGGAGTGTACCGGAGCGGGCAGGAAACACCATATATTTT. Translation gives CAWSVPERAGNTIYF.

The chain uses TRBV5-4 and TRBJ1-1, with a possible D match to TRBD1 (5 bases). The CDR3 is 13 residues long. The ends were cut back, 3 bases at V and 11 bases at J, with 17 bases in the middle. Germline V CDR1 and CDR2: SGHNT, YYREEE (reference sequence). This chain's CDR3 is CASSWGGPGEAFF. The CDR3 DNA follows: TGTGCCAGCAGCTGGGGGGGACCGGGGGAGGCTTTCTTT.

Worth noting for this clone: Sequence at one end of the junction differs from germline and may be a read error. The V call is TRBV28, the J call TRBJ2-4; maybe TRBD2 (5 bases). The CDR3 runs to 14 residues. CDR1 and CDR2 from the germline V gene are MDHEN and SYDVKM. CDR3 in amino acids: CASCFWGAQNIQYF. CDR3 bases: TGTGCCAGCTGCTTTTGGGGAGCCCAAAACATTCAGTACTTC.

The chain uses TRBV5-6 and TRBJ1-4; D gene unclear. The CDR3 runs 14 residues. The germline V gene has CDR1 SGHDT and CDR2 YYEEEE. The germline V and J ends were trimmed by 4 bases and 10 bases, with 17 bases remaining between them. The CDR3 loop reads CASSEDPVEGKLFF. In DNA, the CDR3 is TGTGCCAGCAGCGAGGATCCGGTGGAGGGAAAACTGTTTTTT.

This chain links TRBV2 with TRBJ2-7; D is possibly TRBD1 (6 bases). The CDR3 runs to 14 residues. Per germline, CDR1 SNHLY and CDR2 FYNNEI. V lost 7 bases to trimming and J lost 3 bases, with 16 bases between them. For the CDR3, the DNA is TGTGCCAGCACGAGAGACAGGACCGACTACGAGCAGTACTTC. Its translation: CASTRDRTDYEQYF.

The genes are TRBV28 and TRBJ1-4, with a tentative D call TRBD1 (6 bases). Trimming stripped 8 bases from V and 4 bases from J, with 17 bases between. The CDR3 covers 15 residues. The germline gives CDR1 MDHEN, CDR2 SYDVKM. CDR3 in DNA: TGTGCCAGCGGGGGTTCGGGCAGGGGTAATGAAAAACTGTTTTTT. This gives the protein CASGGSGRGNEKLFF.

The rearrangement uses TRBV25-1 and TRBJ1-3, with D possibly matching TRBD1 (6 bases). Deletions cut 2 bases from V and 0 bases from J, with 11 bases between. The germline V gene encodes CDR1 MGHDK and CDR2 SYGVNS. CDR3 size: 16 residues. CDR3 sequence (DNA): TGTGCCAGCAGTGAACTAGGACAGAACTCTGGAAACACCATATATTTT. This gives the protein CASSELGQNSGNTIYF.

The chain combines TRBV6-1 with TRBJ2-5; 9 nucleotides match TRBD1. With V trimmed by 5 bases and J by 3 bases, 7 bases remained unmatched. CDR3 length equals 15 residues. Germline V gives CDR1 MNHNS, CDR2 SASEGT. DNA of the CDR3: TGTGCCAGCAGTCAGGGGGACAGGGAAAAAGAGACCCAGTACTTC. Protein product: CASSQGDREKETQYF.

The chain joins TRBV4-1 to TRBJ2-2, with D possibly TRBD2 on 5 matching bases. CDR1 is MGHRA, CDR2 YSYEKL, per germline. V gave up 3 bases and J gave up 10 bases, with 9 bases separating them. The length of the CDR3 is 12 residues. The CDR3 region has the DNA TGCGCCAGCAGCCAGAGGGCGGAGGAGCTGTTTTTT. Protein sequence: CASSQRAEELFF.

With regard to this clone: The sample holds other DNA sequences that translate to the same CDR3. The rearrangement joins TRBV9 to TRBJ2-6, with a possible D match to TRBD2 (6 bases). This CDR3 contains 15 residues. CDR1 and CDR2 (germline): SGDLS, YYNGEE. Trimming pared 0 bases from V and 2 bases from J, leaving 6 bases between. CDR3 sequence (DNA): TGTGCCAGCAGCGTAGGCGGGGCTGGGGCCAACGTCCTGACTTTC. Translated, it gives CASSVGGAGANVLTF.

This sequence joins TRBV6-1 and TRBJ2-5, with 9 positions matching TRBD1. The CDR3 has 15 amino acids. The germline V gene encodes CDR1 MNHNS and CDR2 SASEGT. V was pared by 8 bases and J by 3 bases, with 10 bases of the junction left unmatched. The CDR3 sequence: CASGPVTGGKETQYF. The CDR3 DNA sequence: TGTGCCAGCGGACCGGTGACAGGGGGGAAAGAGACCCAGTACTTC.

V usage is TRBV2 and J usage is TRBJ2-3; TRBD1 matches at 7 bases. The CDR3 is 16 amino acids. The germline V gene has CDR1 SNHLY and CDR2 FYNNEI. V lost 4 bases, J lost 0 bases, and 7 bases stayed unmatched. The CDR3 spells CASSGDSLLSTDTQYF. The CDR3 region has the DNA TGTGCCAGCAGTGGGGACAGCCTTCTTAGCACAGATACGCAGTATTTT.

This clone has a single count. The gene calls are TRBV5-1 and TRBJ1-4; a possible D gene is TRBD1 (6 bases). The CDR3 totals 16 residues. Germline loops: CDR1 SGHRS, CDR2 YFSETQ. V lost 2 bases and J 5 bases, leaving 16 bases between the germline ends. The CDR3 spells CASSFERQAQNEKLFF. The CDR3 DNA reads as TGCGCCAGCAGCTTTGAACGACAGGCCCAGAATGAAAAACTGTTTTTT.

The J gene is TRBJ2-3, the V gene TRBV7-8; 11 nucleotides align to TRBD2. The V gene end was trimmed by 1 base and the J gene end by 2 bases; junction bases not matched to a gene: 11. This CDR3 comprises 19 residues. Germline values: CDR1 SGHVS, CDR2 FQNEAQ. CDR3 nucleotides: TGTGCCAGCAGCTTAGGGGGTAGCGGGGGGGTTCTACTCACAGATACGCAGTATTTT. Translated, it gives CASSLGGSGGVLLTDTQYF.

The gene calls are TRBV28 and TRBJ1-5, with TRBD1 as a possible D gene (5 bases). The CDR3 loop spans 13 amino acids. Germline CDR1 is MDHEN and CDR2 is SYDVKM. V lost 4 bases and J 6 bases, leaving 10 bases between the germline ends. As DNA, the CDR3 is TGTGCCAGCAGTTCAGGGTTTCGTCAGCCCCAGCATTTT. Amino acid sequence: CASSSGFRQPQHF.

This rearrangement joins TRBV6-5 to TRBJ2-2; tentative D call: TRBD1 (5 bases). The V end lost 1 base, the J end lost 4 bases, and 10 bases lay between the germline ends. The CDR3 sequence is 15 residues long. Germline V CDR1 and CDR2: MNHEY, SVGAGI. CDR3 residues: CASSYFGRATGELFF. As DNA, the CDR3 is TGTGCCAGCAGTTACTTTGGCAGGGCCACCGGGGAGCTGTTTTTT.

This chain uses TRBV5-6 with TRBJ2-7; D may be TRBD1 (5 bases). This CDR3 is built from 17 residues. The germline V gene has CDR1 SGHDT and CDR2 YYEEEE. Trimming removed 4 bases from V and 1 base from J, with 21 bases in between. The CDR3 sequence: CASSPDRFPQFSYEQYF. The CDR3 nucleotides read TGTGCCAGCAGCCCCGACAGATTCCCGCAATTTTCCTACGAGCAGTACTTC.

This chain connects TRBV5-1 to TRBJ2-1; 9 bases align to TRBD1. Germline CDR1 SGHRS, CDR2 YFSETQ. This CDR3 spans 15 amino acids. J lost 4 bases, V lost 2 bases, and 4 bases had no gene match. The CDR3 loop is CASSLAGTGYNEQFF. In DNA form, the CDR3 reads TGCGCCAGCAGCTTAGCCGGGACAGGGTACAATGAGCAGTTCTTC.

This chain connects TRBV7-2 to TRBJ1-4; 9 nucleotides match TRBD1. Germline lookup yields CDR1 SGHTA and CDR2 FQGNSA. This CDR3 comprises 17 residues. Trimming removed 3 bases from V and 7 bases from J; junction bases left unmatched: 12. In DNA form, the CDR3 reads TGTGCCAGCAGCTTGGAGGACAGGGGCGCCGGACTTGAAAAACTGTTTTTT. The encoded protein is CASSLEDRGAGLEKLFF.

This clone showed up just once. The rearrangement uses TRBV28 and TRBJ1-3; D uncertain. V gave up 2 bases and J gave up 4 bases, with 9 bases separating them. The CDR3 is made up of 14 amino acids. Per the germline V gene, CDR1 is MDHEN and CDR2 is SYDVKM. CDR3 amino acids: CASSLEGWGNTIYF. CDR3 coding DNA: TGTGCCAGCAGTTTAGAGGGATGGGGAAACACCATATATTTT.

The chain uses TRBV10-3 and TRBJ1-1, with unresolved D. Germline CDR1 ENHRY, CDR2 SYGVKD. The CDR3 contains 14 residues. V lost 3 bases and J 3 bases, leaving 11 bases between the germline ends. The CDR3 loop is CAISEPGLDTEAFF. CDR3 DNA sequence: TGTGCCATCAGTGAACCGGGTTTAGACACTGAAGCTTTCTTT.

The genes are TRBV2 and TRBJ2-7, with 9 bases identical to TRBD2. Trimming at V came to 6 bases and at J to 2 bases, leaving 11 bases not matched to a gene. CDR1 and CDR2 from the germline V gene are SNHLY and FYNNEI. The CDR3 runs to 16 residues. The CDR3 protein is CASRVGGSGGPYEQYF. CDR3 DNA sequence: TGTGCCAGCAGAGTGGGGGGTAGCGGGGGTCCCTACGAGCAGTACTTC.

This clone was detected only once. The chain carries TRBV29-1 and TRBJ2-1, with TRBD2 matching 12 bases. The length of the CDR3 is 17 residues. The V gene end was trimmed by 1 base and the J gene end by 3 bases; junction bases not matched to a gene: 7. Germline CDR1 and CDR2: SQVTM and ANQGSEA. The CDR3 spells CSVEGLAGGPRYNEQFF. CDR3 DNA: TGCAGCGTTGAAGGGCTAGCGGGGGGGCCCCGCTACAATGAGCAGTTCTTC.

The V call is TRBV6-6, the J call TRBJ1-4; the D gene is possibly TRBD1 (6 bases). Trimming stripped 2 bases from V and 7 bases from J, with 11 bases between. The CDR3 has 14 amino acids. Germline CDR1 reads MNHNY; CDR2 reads SVGAGI (reference sequence). CDR3 DNA: TGTGCCAGCAGTTACCGCGGGGGCGGTGAAAAACTGTTTTTT. It specifies CASSYRGGGEKLFF.

The rearrangement uses TRBV19 and TRBJ1-4; D may be TRBD1 (6 bases). With 4 bases removed from V and 3 bases from J, the gap between germline ends came to 12 bases. Germline values: CDR1 LNHDA, CDR2 SQIVND (reference sequence). The CDR3 is 15 residues long. CDR3 nucleotide sequence: TGTGCCAGTAGTAACAACGGACAGTCTAATGAAAAACTGTTTTTT. Translation: CASSNNGQSNEKLFF.

This clone turned up a few times. The chain links TRBV6-5 to TRBJ1-5; perhaps TRBD1 as D (6 bases). The V end was cut by 2 bases, the J end by 7 bases, with 12 bases between. The CDR3 has 14 amino acids. CDR1 and CDR2 from the germline V gene are MNHEY and SVGAGI. The CDR3 DNA reads TGTGCCAGCAGTTACACCTCAGGGGTCCAGCCCCAGCATTTT. This sequence encodes CASSYTSGVQPQHF.

The chain has TRBV6-1 and TRBJ2-5, with 7 positions matching TRBD1. The CDR3 runs 15 residues. The V gene's germline CDR1 is MNHNS and CDR2 SASEGT. Unmatched junction bases numbered 5, after V lost 3 bases and J lost 1 base. The CDR3 spells CASSEAGTVQETQYF. The CDR3 DNA sequence: TGTGCCAGCAGTGAGGCCGGGACAGTCCAAGAGACCCAGTACTTC.

This sequence joins TRBV7-9 and TRBJ2-1; 14 positions match TRBD2. V was clipped by 3 bases and J by 0 bases; unmatched bases: 7. Germline V CDR1 and CDR2: SEHNR, FQNEAQ (reference sequence). The CDR3 length is 19 residues. CDR3: CASSFSRLAGGPSYNEQFF. CDR3 DNA: TGTGCCAGCAGCTTTAGTCGACTAGCGGGGGGGCCCTCCTACAATGAGCAGTTCTTC.